What follows are 16 T cell receptor beta chains derived from one specimen sequenced in a study of T-cell reconstitution after alpha-beta-depleted transplantation in children. It was with unique molecular identifiers that the TCRbeta library was prepared. TCRdb passed the PCR reads through MiXCR, listing each CDR3 protein once. This sample has 500,000 to 650,000 distinct CDR3 sequences, with approximately 10% found just once. The specimen was PBMCs, mostly from graft donor cells, collected 180 days after TCRalphabeta/CD19-depleted stem cell transplant. The receptors stem from a female patient between 2 and 15 years old who had a stem cell transplant for aplastic anemia, so the T cells may come from the graft donor.

This clonotype has only a few counts. The V gene is TRBV6-5, the J gene TRBJ2-2; tentatively, D is TRBD2 (6 bases). CDR3 length: 15 amino acids. V dropped 4 bases and J dropped 4 bases, with 13 bases sitting between them. Germline V lookup: CDR1 MNHEY, CDR2 SVGAGI. The CDR3 protein is CASSFDGGLTGELFF. The DNA for the CDR3 is TGTGCCAGCAGTTTTGACGGGGGTCTCACCGGGGAGCTGTTTTTT.

The gene calls are TRBV5-1 and TRBJ2-5; 7 bases are shared with TRBD2. The V gene end was trimmed by 2 bases and the J gene end by 0 bases; junction bases not matched to a gene: 7. The CDR3 length is 16 residues. Germline assignment: CDR1 SGHRS and CDR2 YFSETQ. In DNA form, the CDR3 reads TGCGCCAGCAGCTTATCGGGGAGGGTAGACCAAGAGACCCAGTACTTC. This translates into CASSLSGRVDQETQYF. The full variable domain, with the rest looked up from reference TRBV5-1 and TRBJ2-5, is KAGVTQTPRYLIKTRGQQVTLSCSPISGHRSVSWYQQTPGQGLQFLFEYFSETQRNKGNFPGRFSGRQFSNSRSEMNVSTLELGDSALYLCASSLSGRVDQETQYFGPGTRLLVL.

The genes are TRBV12-3 or TRBV12-4 and TRBJ1-2; 9 bases map to TRBD1. The V segment lost 4 bases and the J segment 5 bases; nucleotides outside the gene matches: 5. The CDR3 extends over 14 amino acids. The CDR3, as DNA: TGTGCCAGCAGTTCGGGACAGGGTACATATGGCTACACCTTC. Its translation is CASSSGQGTYGYTF.

The chain employs TRBV4-3 and TRBJ1-1, with no clear D. Per the germline V gene, CDR1 is LGHNA and CDR2 is YSLEER. The CDR3 runs to 16 residues. Between the trimmed V and J ends, which lost 1 base and 0 bases, there was a span of 12 bases. For the CDR3, the DNA is TGCGCCAGCAGCCAAGTCCCTGGGATGATGAACACTGAAGCTTTCTTT. The encoded protein is CASSQVPGMMNTEAFF.

The rearrangement uses TRBV20-1 and TRBJ2-7; TRBD2 matches 10 bases. V shed 0 bases, J shed 2 bases, and the junction held 4 bases outside the gene matches. Germline CDR1 DFQATT, CDR2 SNEGSKA (reference sequence). The CDR3 loop spans 15 amino acids. Here the CDR3 reads CSARDTGTSAYEQYF. In nucleotides, the CDR3 is TGCAGTGCTAGAGATACCGGGACTAGCGCCTACGAGCAGTACTTC.

This clonotype was recorded once. V gene TRBV7-2 combines with J gene TRBJ2-2; D is perhaps TRBD2 (5 bases). Trimming removed 3 bases at V and 6 bases at J, with 11 bases between. The CDR3 runs 14 residues. The germline gives CDR1 SGHTA, CDR2 FQGNSA. The CDR3 region has the DNA TGTGCCAGCAGCTTTTTTAGCGTTCCCGGGGAGCTGTTTTTT. Translated: CASSFFSVPGELFF.

This clonotype was seen a few times. The gene calls are TRBV7-2 and TRBJ2-1; TRBD2 matches at 9 bases. The CDR3 is 15 amino acids. CDR1 and CDR2 from the germline V gene are SGHTA and FQGNSA. With 5 bases clipped from V and 10 bases from J, the junction kept 12 bases outside the gene matches. The DNA of the CDR3 is TGTGCCAGCAGCCCAGAGGGCGGGAGGGTCTTAGAGCAGTTCTTC. Its translation is CASSPEGGRVLEQFF.

The chain is built from TRBV7-2 and TRBJ2-1; TRBD2 matches at 8 bases. The V and J ends lost 5 bases and 3 bases, in that order; junction bases with no gene match: 6. The CDR3 is 15 residues long. Germline assignment: CDR1 SGHTA and CDR2 FQGNSA. In DNA, the CDR3 is TGTGCCAGCAGCACCAGGACTAGCAGCTACAATGAGCAGTTCTTC. The encoded protein is CASSTRTSSYNEQFF.

This chain joins TRBV19 and TRBJ2-1; D is undetermined. Trimming took 1 base from V and 12 from J, leaving 7 bases between them. Germline CDR1 is LNHDA and CDR2 is SQIVND (reference sequence). This CDR3 region has 11 residues. The CDR3 here is CASSIGPGQFF. The CDR3 DNA reads TGTGCCAGTAGTATAGGGCCGGGGCAGTTCTTC.

The chain links TRBV20-1 to TRBJ2-1; D is unresolved. Germline CDR1 is DFQATT and CDR2 is SNEGSKA (reference sequence). V lost 6 bases and J lost 8, with 20 bases in between. This CDR3 contains 14 residues. CDR3 DNA: TGCAGTGCCCTGTCGGGTTTCAGGCGGTATGAGCAGTTCTTC. Residues: CSALSGFRRYEQFF.

In this sample, this clonotype turned up many times. The chain carries TRBV7-9 and TRBJ2-1, with D uncertain. V lost 0 bases and J 7 bases, leaving 10 bases between the germline ends. CDR1 is SEHNR, CDR2 FQNEAQ, per germline (reference sequence). This CDR3 is 14 amino acids long. The CDR3 is CASSLAVPFNEQFF. CDR3 sequence (DNA): TGTGCCAGCAGCTTAGCGGTGCCTTTTAATGAGCAGTTCTTC.

In its sample, this clonotype was seen a few times. This chain joins TRBV30 and TRBJ2-1; possibly TRBD2 for D (5 bases). V lost 5 bases to trimming and J lost 4 bases, with 18 bases between them. The CDR3 is 15 amino acids. Germline CDR1 reads GTSNPN; CDR2 reads SVGIG (reference sequence). The CDR3 protein is CAWLIRGVHYNEQFF. In nucleotides, the CDR3 is TGTGCCTGGTTAATCCGGGGAGTCCATTACAATGAGCAGTTCTTC.

This clonotype appeared a few times. The chain recombines TRBV7-6 with TRBJ1-2, with a weak D call TRBD1 (5 bases). The CDR3 loop spans 13 amino acids. In germline, CDR1 is SGHVS, CDR2 FNYEAQ. V lost 5 bases and J lost 4, with 11 bases in between. The CDR3 nucleotides read TGTGCCAGCAGCCTCCAGGGATTCTATGGCTACACCTTC. This sequence encodes CASSLQGFYGYTF.

On this clonotype: A clone one base away is much larger, so this may be a read error. Given the absence of the conserved phenylalanine or tryptophan at the CDR3 end, a read error is likely. V usage is TRBV30 and J usage is TRBJ1-2; D may be TRBD1 (5 bases). The V end lost 2 bases, the J end lost 4 bases, and 17 bases lay between the germline ends. This CDR3 is built from 15 residues. Germline values: CDR1 GTSNPN, CDR2 SVGIG (reference sequence). This CDR3 is CAWSRASTVSYGYTY. The CDR3 bases are TGTGCCTGGAGTCGGGCCTCGACAGTATCCTATGGCTACACCTAC.

This clonotype was seen more than once but under ten times. The chain recombines TRBV7-2 with TRBJ2-2; no clear D gene. This CDR3 comprises 13 residues. Trimming cost V 3 bases and J 3 bases, with 5 bases left between them. Germline V gene sequence: CDR1 SGHTA, CDR2 FQGNSA. The CDR3 DNA reads as TGTGCCAGCAGCTTCACTCACACCGGGGAGCTGTTTTTT. This sequence encodes CASSFTHTGELFF.

This chain uses TRBV18 with TRBJ1-2, with TRBD1 as a possible D gene (6 bases). V lost 0 bases to trimming and J lost 5 bases, with 13 bases between them. The CDR3 has 15 residues. CDR1 and CDR2 (germline): KGHSH, LQKENI. The CDR3 nucleotides are TGTGCCAGCTCACCACCGTTAGGACAGAGTTATGGCTACACCTTC. As protein: CASSPPLGQSYGYTF.